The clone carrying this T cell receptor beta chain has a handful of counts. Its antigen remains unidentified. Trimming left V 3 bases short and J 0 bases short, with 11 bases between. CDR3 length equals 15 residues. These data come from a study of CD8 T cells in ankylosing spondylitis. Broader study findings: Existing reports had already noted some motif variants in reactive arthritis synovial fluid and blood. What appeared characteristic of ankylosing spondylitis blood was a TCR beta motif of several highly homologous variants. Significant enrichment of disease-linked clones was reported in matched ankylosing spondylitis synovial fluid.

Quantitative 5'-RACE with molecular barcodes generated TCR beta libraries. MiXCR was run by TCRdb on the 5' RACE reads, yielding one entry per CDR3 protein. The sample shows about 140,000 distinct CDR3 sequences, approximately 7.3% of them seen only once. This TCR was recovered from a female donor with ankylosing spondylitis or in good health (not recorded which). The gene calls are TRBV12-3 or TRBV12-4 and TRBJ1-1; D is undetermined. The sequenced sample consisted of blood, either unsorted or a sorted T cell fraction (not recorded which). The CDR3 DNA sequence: TGTGCCAGCAGTTTTCTCTTGGACGTGAACACTGAAGCTTTCTTT. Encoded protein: CASSFLLDVNTEAFF.